The present TCR beta chain was sequenced within a study of blood T cell repertoires in COVID-19. Study-level background: Samples representing acute and convalescent COVID-19 were sourced from the United States, Italy and Spain. PBMCs, B-cell-depleted T cells, or T cells were the source of the cDNA or gDNA that made up the material.

This clone appeared a single time. In the source study's methods: Amplification with reference gene primers provided the estimates of nucleated cell counts. The protocol was immunoSEQ multiplex PCR, while the TCRdb copy is restricted to in-frame clones and leaves out a portion. V, J and clone size are those of that table, while D and trimming were read from the DNA. The sample lists 200,000 or so clones, around 80% seen once, with roughly a tenth in the top ten. The trim removed 3 bases at V and 2 bases at J, leaving 9 bases unmatched. Looked up from germline, CDR1 is LNHDA and CDR2 is SQIVND (reference sequence). The CDR3 spans 16 residues. Patients at the Seattle site were enrolled during active infection and followed longitudinally.

The clonotype originates from a woman of 80 years or more with COVID-19, enrolled during active disease. The J gene is TRBJ2-5, the V gene TRBV19; 7 bases are a match to TRBD1. Material for sequencing was peripheral blood. In DNA form, the CDR3 reads TGTGCCAGTAGTATTGTCCCGGGACAGCCTCAAGAGACCCAGTACTTC. Translating gives CASSIVPGQPQETQYF.